This T cell receptor (beta chain) was documented in a study of T cell responses to AZD1222 COVID-19 vaccine. Study-level points and caveats: Nearly half of spike-specific TCRs reportedly target variant regions that are unmutated in the B.1.351 and B.1.1.7 variants. White British ancestry dominated among donors, who included more females, and clonal diversity was possibly underestimated. Seropositive status at baseline applied to only a handful of AZD1222 recipients.

Clones were sequenced by immunoSEQ multiplex PCR, and TCRdb holds only the in-frame ones, with some missing. The sample has about 110,000 clones, around 82% seen once; the top ten hold 9.4%. CDR3 length: 14 amino acids. V dropped 4 bases and J dropped 0 bases, with 9 bases sitting between them. Looked up from germline, CDR1 is SGHRS and CDR2 is YFSETQ. This clone was found a few times. Its antigen is as yet unknown. The V call is TRBV5-1, the J call TRBJ2-3, with D perhaps TRBD2 (6 bases). The starting material was peripheral blood, obtained on day 0 of AZD1222 vaccination. This sequence was found in an adult in good health. The CDR3 DNA reads as TGCGCCAGCAGCCCGGAGGGGAGCACAGATACGCAGTATTTT. Translation gives CASSPEGSTDTQYF.